Each of the 28 T cell receptor beta chains below was sequenced from the same sample in a study of blood T cell repertoires in COVID-19. Assay: immunoSEQ multiplex PCR; the TCRdb copy retains only in-frame clones and omits some. This table holds 350,000 to 450,000 clones, 85% to 90% found once. The sequencing input was PBMCs or T cells enriched from blood (not recorded which). These receptors were obtained from a woman in her thirties who had recovered from COVID-19.

The rearrangement joins TRBV19 to TRBJ1-3; D perhaps matches TRBD1 (6 bases). The CDR3 is made up of 14 amino acids. CDR1 and CDR2 from the germline V gene are LNHDA and SQIVND (reference sequence). V lost 6 bases and J lost 4, with 13 bases in between. The CDR3 sequence: CASSRQDSGNTIYF. The CDR3 DNA is TGTGCCAGTAGCCGACAGGATTCCGGAAACACCATATATTTT.

This clone came up once. The CDR3, as DNA: TGTGCCAGCAGTGAAGCGTCCAGGGGCACTTTTTACGAGCAGTACTTC. It is translated as CASSEASRGTFYEQYF. The rearrangement joins TRBV6-1 to TRBJ2-7; TRBD1 might be the D (6 bases). The CDR3 length is 16 residues. The V gene's germline CDR1 is MNHNS and CDR2 SASEGT. Trimming removed 0 bases from V and 4 bases from J, with 16 bases in between.

A word on this clone: At one end the junction does not follow the germline gene, possibly because of a read error. The rearrangement joins TRBV19 to TRBJ2-1; 9 positions match TRBD2. This CDR3 contains 18 residues. In germline, CDR1 is LNHDA, CDR2 SQIVND (reference sequence). CDR3 in amino acids: CASSIGGGGGGMYTEQFF. The CDR3 DNA follows: TGTGCCAGTAGTATCGGAGGTGGCGGGGGGGGTATGTACACTGAGCAGTTCTTC.

The chain couples TRBV2 to TRBJ1-2; TRBD1 is a possible D gene (6 bases). V was pared by 4 bases and J by 4 bases, with 7 bases between. The CDR3 loop spans 12 amino acids. Germline values: CDR1 SNHLY, CDR2 FYNNEI. CDR3 amino acids: CASSGGGYGYTF. The CDR3 coding sequence is TGTGCCAGCAGTGGAGGGGGCTATGGCTACACCTTC.

The chain carries TRBV6-5 and TRBJ2-1, with TRBD1 matching 9 bases. This CDR3 is built from 15 residues. The J segment lost 4 bases and the V segment lost 0 bases, leaving 1 base of the junction unmatched. Per the germline V gene, CDR1 is MNHEY and CDR2 is SVGAGI. CDR3 nucleotides: TGTGCCAGCAGTTACTCAGGGACAGGGTACAATGAGCAGTTCTTC. The encoded protein is CASSYSGTGYNEQFF.

The CDR3 DNA reads as TGTGCCAGCAGTTACCAAACAGGGACCCTCAATGAAAAACTGTTTTTT. Protein sequence: CASSYQTGTLNEKLFF. The chain is built from TRBV6-5 and TRBJ1-4; D perhaps matches TRBD1 (6 bases). Trimming took 2 bases from V and 5 from J, leaving 15 bases between them. Germline V gene lookup returns CDR1 MNHEY and CDR2 SVGAGI. This CDR3 contains 16 residues.

This chain connects TRBV5-1 to TRBJ1-1; 10 positions agree with TRBD1. Germline values: CDR1 SGHRS, CDR2 YFSETQ. With V trimmed by 3 bases and J by 4 bases, 6 bases remained unmatched. The CDR3 length is 15 residues. The CDR3 loop reads CASSSGTGDRTEAFF. The CDR3 nucleotides are TGCGCCAGCAGCTCCGGGACAGGGGACCGCACTGAAGCTTTCTTT.

The chain carries TRBV7-3 and TRBJ2-1, with D uncertain. This CDR3 has 12 amino acids. V lost 5 bases, J lost 9 bases, and 11 bases lay in between. Germline CDR1 SGHTA, CDR2 FQGTGA. The CDR3 sequence is CASSHKSSEQFF. CDR3 sequence (DNA): TGTGCCAGCAGCCACAAGTCTAGTGAGCAGTTCTTC.

On this clone: This specimen includes other DNA sequences encoding the same CDR3. The genes are TRBV20-1 and TRBJ1-2; D is unresolved. Germline CDR1 DFQATT, CDR2 SNEGSKA (reference sequence). The CDR3 sequence is 11 residues long. V lost 4 bases and J 8 bases, leaving 11 bases between the germline ends. The CDR3 coding sequence is TGCAGTGCTACCCAAGGGAGAGGCTACACCTTC. Translation: CSATQGRGYTF.

V gene TRBV6-5 combines with J gene TRBJ2-7, with a tentative D call TRBD1 (6 bases). V was cut by 0 bases and J by 7 bases, with 19 bases left in between. This CDR3 contains 16 residues. CDR1 and CDR2 (germline): MNHEY, SVGAGI. CDR3 region: CASSYSQGPRSGEQYF. CDR3 sequence (DNA): TGTGCCAGCAGTTACTCCCAGGGGCCCAGGTCGGGGGAGCAGTACTTC.

The chain has TRBV12-3 or TRBV12-4 and TRBJ1-2; D may be TRBD1 (5 bases). The CDR3 has 12 amino acids. V was cut by 2 bases and J by 7 bases, with 8 bases left in between. The CDR3 DNA is TGTGCCAGCAGTTTATATACAGGTGGCTACACCTTC. It yields the protein CASSLYTGGYTF.

CDR3 coding DNA: TGTGCCAGCAGGAAGGAGGGGAACACTGAAGCTTTCTTT. It specifies CASRKEGNTEAFF. The chain has TRBV2 and TRBJ1-1; no clear D gene. Trimming took 6 bases from V and 1 from J, leaving 9 bases between them. Germline lookup yields CDR1 SNHLY and CDR2 FYNNEI. This CDR3 contains 13 residues.

V and J are TRBV2 and TRBJ2-2, with D possibly TRBD2 on 6 matching bases. With 11 bases removed from V and 6 bases from J, the gap between germline ends came to 22 bases. This CDR3 comprises 15 residues. The germline CDR1 and CDR2 sequences are SNHLY and FYNNEI. The CDR3 DNA reads TGTGCCGCCCTGAATGCGGGAATAGGGCCCGGGGAGCTGTTTTTT. It codes for CAALNAGIGPGELFF. The entire variable domain, with the rest obtained from reference TRBV2 and TRBJ2-2, is as follows: EPEVTQTPSHQVTQMGQEVILRCVPISNHLYFYWYRQILGQKVEFLVSFYNNEISEKSEIFDDQFSVERPDGSNFTLKIRSTKLEDSAMYFCAALNAGIGPGELFFGEGSRLTVL.

The chain has TRBV6-5 and TRBJ2-1; D may be TRBD2 (7 bases). CDR3 size: 14 residues. V was cut by 8 bases and J by 6 bases, with 17 bases left in between. The germline gives CDR1 MNHEY, CDR2 SVGAGI. In DNA form, the CDR3 reads TGTGCCAGCCAAAGGGGGGGGGCCCCCAATGAGCAGTTCTTC. This codes for CASQRGGAPNEQFF.

The V call is TRBV2, the J call TRBJ1-5; D gene ambiguous. This CDR3 has 15 residues. Germline assignment: CDR1 SNHLY and CDR2 FYNNEI. V was trimmed by 3 bases and J by 0 bases, leaving 9 bases between them. The CDR3 here is CASSDLGVSNQPQHF. The CDR3 DNA reads TGTGCCAGCAGTGATCTCGGAGTTAGCAATCAGCCCCAGCATTTT.

V gene TRBV2 combines with J gene TRBJ1-3; the match to TRBD1 covers 7 bases. V trimming: 5 bases; J trimming: 6 bases; junction bases outside the gene matches: 7. The CDR3 totals 14 residues. CDR1 is SNHLY, CDR2 FYNNEI, per germline. The CDR3 sequence: CASSSDRLTNTIYF. The CDR3 DNA sequence: TGTGCCAGCAGTTCGGACAGGCTAACAAACACCATATATTTT. Full variable domain (rest looked up from reference TRBV2 and TRBJ1-3): EPEVTQTPSHQVTQMGQEVILRCVPISNHLYFYWYRQILGQKVEFLVSFYNNEISEKSEIFDDQFSVERPDGSNFTLKIRSTKLEDSAMYFCASSSDRLTNTIYFGEGSWLTVV.

The chain recombines TRBV19 with TRBJ1-5; the D gene is possibly TRBD1 (5 bases). Germline V gene data show CDR1 as LNHDA and CDR2 as SQIVND (reference sequence). CDR3 length: 13 residues. V gave up 9 bases and J gave up 5 bases, with 14 bases separating them. The CDR3 DNA reads TGTGCCAGCTCAGGACACGGAGATCAGCCCCAGCATTTT. Its translation is CASSGHGDQPQHF.

This chain links TRBV7-9 with TRBJ1-2, with D perhaps TRBD1 (6 bases). The CDR3 sequence is 14 residues long. Per germline, CDR1 SEHNR and CDR2 FQNEAQ (reference sequence). V dropped 1 base and J dropped 7 bases, with 13 bases sitting between them. In nucleotides, the CDR3 is TGTGCCAGCAGCTTAGAGGGGGAGACTGGTGGCTACACCTTC. This codes for CASSLEGETGGYTF.

The CDR3 is CASSVVGLSTDTQYF. CDR3 sequence (DNA): TGTGCCAGCAGCGTAGTGGGGCTTAGCACAGATACGCAGTATTTT. This sequence joins TRBV9 and TRBJ2-3; tentative D call: TRBD1 (5 bases). Germline CDR1 and CDR2: SGDLS and YYNGEE. This CDR3 has 15 amino acids. V lost 0 bases, J lost 0 bases, and 8 bases lay in between.

V and J are TRBV29-1 and TRBJ1-2, with D possibly being TRBD1 (5 bases). This CDR3 has 12 amino acids. The ends were cut back, 6 bases at V and 3 bases at J, with 11 bases in the middle. The germline V gene encodes CDR1 SQVTM and CDR2 ANQGSEA. The CDR3 bases are TGCAGCGTCAAGCGGGGGGACTATGGCTACACCTTC. This translates into CSVKRGDYGYTF.

CDR3 in amino acids: CAWSGGPGNQPQHF. CDR3 sequence (DNA): TGTGCCTGGAGTGGGGGCCCGGGTAATCAGCCCCAGCATTTT. The rearrangement links TRBV30 to TRBJ1-5; D possibly corresponds to TRBD1 (5 bases). Germline lookup yields CDR1 GTSNPN and CDR2 SVGIG (reference sequence). Trimming pared 1 base from V and 4 bases from J, leaving 11 bases between. The CDR3 has 14 residues.

The rearrangement uses TRBV7-3 and TRBJ2-3, with 11 bases aligning to TRBD2. CDR1 SGHTA and CDR2 FQGTGA come from the germline V gene. Trimming at V came to 4 bases and at J to 2 bases, leaving 2 bases not matched to a gene. This CDR3 has 15 residues. The CDR3 reads CASSSLAGDTDTQYF. Here the CDR3 DNA reads TGTGCCAGCAGCTCACTAGCGGGGGACACAGATACGCAGTATTTT.

This clone was seen a handful of times. The chain couples TRBV7-8 to TRBJ2-1; D not resolved. Trimming pared 5 bases from V and 5 bases from J, leaving 16 bases between. CDR1 is SGHVS, CDR2 FQNEAQ, per germline. CDR3 length: 15 residues. The CDR3 DNA reads as TGTGCCAGCAGCCCAAACGTTAGACTGCACAATGAGCAGTTCTTC. Its translation: CASSPNVRLHNEQFF.

This clone was counted once. V usage is TRBV11-2 and J usage is TRBJ1-2; the D gene is possibly TRBD1 (6 bases). CDR3 size: 14 residues. The germline V and J ends were trimmed by 1 base and 8 bases, with 14 bases remaining between them. CDR1 SGHAT and CDR2 FQNNGV come from the germline V gene. This chain's CDR3 is CASSLGAGVIGYTF. DNA for the CDR3: TGTGCCAGCAGCTTAGGGGCAGGGGTTATCGGCTACACCTTC.

The chain recombines TRBV10-2 with TRBJ1-1; D remains ambiguous. CDR3 size: 12 residues. The germline gives CDR1 WSHSY, CDR2 SAAADI. V was shortened by 3 bases and J by 7 bases, with 9 bases between the two germline ends. CDR3 in amino acids: CASSDGRYEAFF. The CDR3 region has the DNA TGCGCCAGCAGTGACGGTCGATATGAAGCTTTCTTT.

The chain uses TRBV11-2 and TRBJ1-1; D is unclear. The CDR3 is made up of 15 amino acids. Trimming removed 0 bases from V and 0 bases from J, with 8 bases in between. Germline V lookup: CDR1 SGHAT, CDR2 FQNNGV. This chain's CDR3 is CASSLDGGVNTEAFF. CDR3 bases: TGTGCCAGCAGCTTAGATGGAGGCGTGAACACTGAAGCTTTCTTT.

The rearrangement links TRBV12-3 or TRBV12-4 to TRBJ2-1; D may be TRBD2 (6 bases). Deletions cut 5 bases from V and 8 bases from J, with 10 bases between. The CDR3 has 12 residues. This chain's CDR3 is CASSPGTHEQFF. CDR3 coding DNA: TGTGCCAGCAGTCCCGGGACTCATGAGCAGTTCTTC.

CDR3 region: CASSYTLAGEGTQYF. The CDR3 nucleotides read TGTGCCAGCAGTTACACCCTAGCGGGGGAGGGGACCCAGTACTTC. The V gene is TRBV6-5, the J gene TRBJ2-5; 10 nucleotides line up with TRBD2. The J segment lost 7 bases and the V segment lost 2 bases, leaving 7 bases of the junction unmatched. Germline CDR1 is MNHEY and CDR2 is SVGAGI. This CDR3 is built from 15 residues.